Presented here are 2 T cell receptor beta chains from one specimen sequenced in a study of T cell responses to AZD1222 COVID-19 vaccine. TCRdb's copy holds only in-frame clones and misses some; the assay was immunoSEQ multiplex PCR. This table holds about 150,000 clones, over 75% found once. The sample consisted of peripheral blood, taken on day 0 of AZD1222 vaccination. Source of these receptors: an adult in good health.

The J gene is TRBJ2-7, the V gene TRBV7-2; the match to TRBD1 covers 9 bases. CDR3 size: 14 residues. The V gene end was trimmed by 4 bases and the J gene end by 7 bases; junction bases not matched to a gene: 8. The germline V gene encodes CDR1 SGHTA and CDR2 FQGNSA. CDR3 nucleotide sequence: TGTGCCAGCAGCTCCCCGGGACAGGGAAAGGAGCAGTACTTC. Translation gives CASSSPGQGKEQYF.

The J gene is TRBJ2-3, the V gene TRBV5-1; the match to TRBD2 covers 11 bases. The trim removed 0 bases at V and 5 bases at J, leaving 5 bases unmatched. The CDR3 loop spans 16 amino acids. CDR1 and CDR2 (germline): SGHRS, YFSETQ. The CDR3 loop is CASSLALAGGQDTQYF. The CDR3 DNA sequence: TGCGCCAGCAGCTTGGCGCTAGCGGGAGGTCAAGATACGCAGTATTTT. Together with reference TRBV5-1 and TRBJ2-3, the CDR3 gives the full variable domain: KAGVTQTPRYLIKTRGQQVTLSCSPISGHRSVSWYQQTPGQGLQFLFEYFSETQRNKGNFPGRFSGRQFSNSRSEMNVSTLELGDSALYLCASSLALAGGQDTQYFGPGTRLTVL.